This record concerns one T cell receptor (beta chain) sequence. The antigen this receptor binds is unknown. No base qualities exist here, and no much larger clone lies one base off it. This entry belongs to a study of CD8+ T cells in alopecia areata (dated by TCRdb to 2017 to 2018). Context from the whole study: Treated patients were enrolled in an open-label pilot trial of oral tofacitinib, 5 to 10 mg twice daily, for moderate-to-severe alopecia areata. Tofacitinib was administered for 6 to 18 months, and 6 months of follow-up off drug were then conducted to assess delayed response and recurrence. For the treated patients, the SALT score, which quantifies what percentage of scalp surface area is affected, served as the measure of disease severity. High-throughput TCRbeta sequencing was used to examine T cell clonal expansion in alopecia areata in both the C3H/HeJ mouse model and human patients. Human TCRbeta sequencing covered scalp tissue and sorted CD4+ and CD8+ peripheral blood T cells from patchy and totalis/universalis alopecia areata patients and healthy controls. Patients on tofacitinib were biopsied at baseline and after 4 and 24 weeks of treatment, and several of the patients also had a later scalp biopsy. Clonality in the scalp was compared among normal scalp (n=4), patchy alopecia areata scalp (n=8), and alopecia totalis/universalis scalp (n=8). RNA was extracted with the PAXgene miRNA kit for fixed scalp, the miRNeasy kit for PBMCs, and the RNeasy kit for mouse skin. immunoSEQ multiplex PCR using 35 Vbeta forward primers and 13 Jbeta reverse primers was used to amplify TCRbeta CDR3 regions.

Receptors were amplified or captured by the immunoSEQ multiplex PCR assay. For TCR sequencing, RNA was extracted from every sample and reverse transcribed into cDNA to serve as template. First-strand cDNA was synthesized with SuperScript III using a 2:1 mix of oligo-dT and random hexamers. A synthetic immune receptor repertoire was used to assess amplification bias, and residual bias was removed computationally. The paper's processing steps were these. After raw reads were preprocessed to remove errors, the CDR3 was defined following IMGT conventions as running from the conserved cysteine to phenylalanine. To get clonality, Shannon entropy was normalized by log2 of the number of productive unique TCRs and the result was subtracted from 1. Whether each scalp clone was CD4 or CD8 was inferred by checking scalp TCRbeta sequences against the CD4 and CD8 repertoires from sorted blood. Here the immuneACCESS table is served through TCRdb, limited to in-frame sequences with V and J called. Missing clones are a known gap in these copies; in checked studies unresolved V genes cover under half, and the rest lacks a known reason. V and J calls and clone size are copied from that table; D and trimming were computed from the DNA. This sample is represented by some 80,000 clones; approximately 70% of them were singletons. Together, the top ten hold around a quarter of the sample.

Interpreted using the paper, the time point label stands for: less than 30 weeks on oral tofacitinib. Interpreted using the paper, the treatment or condition label stands for: oral pan-JAK inhibitor, 5-10 mg twice daily. Lesional scalp punch biopsies and peripheral blood were obtained from alopecia areata patients. PBMCs were isolated by density centrifugation and stained for CD3, CD4 and CD8, after which CD4+ and CD8+ T cells were sorted on a FACSAria. Study-wide conclusions, independent of this receptor: Compared with normal scalp, lesional scalp had higher clonality and more expanded CD8+ clones, particularly in alopecia totalis/universalis, a pattern that suggests antigenic drive. During tofacitinib treatment, many expanded lesional clones stuck around in both scalp and blood, and this persistence may partly explain why relapse happens after treatment is stopped. The treated cohort was small, with a single nonresponder, so links between baseline CD8+ expansion and response need larger studies. Scalp clonality and the number of expanded CD8+ clones among the top 100 scalp clones were significantly decreased by tofacitinib. TCR sequences shared between patients were less clear than in mice, possibly partly because of HLA diversity in the patient population. Scalp TCR repertoire analysis is complicated because resident alphabeta T cells in normal human skin are also sequenced, whereas mouse skin is dominated by gammadelta T cells.

Its CDR3 holds 17 amino acids, cysteine through phenylalanine. Solely the CDR3 DNA is kept, with 51 bases framed from the first base. Looking up the germline V gene (reference sequence) yields CDR1 SEHNR and CDR2 FQNEAQ. V and J lose 2 bases and 6 bases, and a span of 20 bases separates them. The receptor comes from a human donor with alopecia areata. The chain links TRBV7-9 with TRBJ2-1; the D gene is possibly TRBD1 or TRBD2, with 6 bases matching each. The sample here was CD8+ T cells sorted from blood, taken at week 24, from a patient treated with tofacitinib. CDR3 protein: CASSLKWVRGPFNEQFF. At the DNA level, the sequence is TGTGCCAGCAGCTTAAAATGGGTCCGGGGGCCCTTCAATGAGCAGTTCTTC.